One and the same sample provided the 21 T cell receptor beta chains below, sequenced in a study of T cell responses to AZD1222 COVID-19 vaccine. Method: immunoSEQ multiplex PCR; TCRdb's copy keeps in-frame clones and lacks some. This sample has tens of thousands of clones, with over 85% found just once. Sequencing was performed on peripheral blood, taken on day 0 of AZD1222 vaccination. The receptor source for this set is an adult in good health.

The chain is built from TRBV20-1 and TRBJ1-2, with a tentative D call TRBD1 (6 bases). The germline V and J ends were trimmed by 3 bases and 7 bases, with 12 bases remaining between them. Germline V gives CDR1 DFQATT, CDR2 SNEGSKA (reference sequence). The CDR3 spans 12 residues. CDR3 DNA sequence: TGCAGTGCTAGTTACAGGGAAGGTGGCTACACCTTC. Translating gives CSASYREGGYTF.

The V call is TRBV7-8, the J call TRBJ2-7, with TRBD2 identical over 7 bases. Germline CDR1 and CDR2: SGHVS and FQNEAQ. CDR3 length equals 14 residues. With V trimmed by 5 bases and J by 1 base, 5 bases remained unmatched. CDR3 nucleotides: TGTGCCAGCAGCATCGGACTAGTGTCCTACGAGCAGTACTTC. This translates into CASSIGLVSYEQYF.

The genes are TRBV6-5 and TRBJ2-2; TRBD2 aligns across 8 bases. The CDR3 is 15 residues long. Germline V gene lookup returns CDR1 MNHEY and CDR2 SVGAGI. V was clipped by 10 bases and J by 6 bases; unmatched bases: 13. CDR3 sequence reads: CATRREAFIAGELFF. The DNA of the CDR3 is TGTGCCACTCGGCGGGAGGCTTTTATCGCCGGGGAGCTGTTTTTT.

The rearrangement links TRBV28 to TRBJ1-5, with unresolved D. Trimming shortened V by 8 bases and J by 5 bases, and 13 bases separated the two germline ends. The CDR3 contains 13 residues. CDR1 and CDR2 (germline): MDHEN, SYDVKM. The CDR3 spells CASASGGYQPQHF. Here the CDR3 DNA reads TGTGCCAGCGCCTCGGGAGGTTATCAGCCCCAGCATTTT.

The J gene is TRBJ2-6, the V gene TRBV18, with D maybe TRBD2 (6 bases). The CDR3 is 16 amino acids. V shed 5 bases and J shed 2 bases, with 13 bases lying between them. The germline V gene encodes CDR1 KGHSH and CDR2 LQKENI. The CDR3 spells CASSEAGGTGANVLTF. The CDR3 DNA reads TGTGCCAGCTCAGAGGCGGGCGGGACTGGGGCCAACGTCCTGACTTTC.

The CDR3 here is CATSPRGNTEAFF. The CDR3 DNA sequence: TGTGCCACCAGTCCCAGGGGGAACACTGAAGCTTTCTTT. The V call is TRBV15, the J call TRBJ1-1; perhaps TRBD1 as D (6 bases). Germline V gene data show CDR1 as LNHNV and CDR2 as YYDKDF (reference sequence). The CDR3 runs to 13 residues. The ends were cut back, 6 bases at V and 1 base at J, with 9 bases in the middle.

The rearrangement links TRBV7-2 to TRBJ1-1; maybe TRBD1 (5 bases). CDR1 and CDR2 from the germline V gene are SGHTA and FQGNSA. The germline V and J ends were trimmed by 0 bases and 2 bases, with 10 bases remaining between them. The CDR3 contains 15 residues. This CDR3 is CASSLAGGENTEAFF. The CDR3 DNA reads TGTGCCAGCAGCTTAGCGGGGGGGGAAAACACTGAAGCTTTCTTT.

The V gene is TRBV5-4, the J gene TRBJ1-1; D remains unclear. The CDR3 covers 17 residues. Trimming shortened V by 4 bases and J by 1 base, and 20 bases separated the two germline ends. Germline lookup yields CDR1 SGHNT and CDR2 YYREEE (reference sequence). The CDR3 reads CASSPAIQRVGNTEAFF. The CDR3 bases are TGTGCCAGCAGCCCTGCCATCCAGAGGGTGGGGAACACTGAAGCTTTCTTT.

This clone appeared a single time. V is TRBV5-1 and J is TRBJ1-2; 10 bases line up with TRBD1. Trimming at V came to 0 bases and at J to 11 bases, leaving 10 bases not matched to a gene. The germline CDR1 and CDR2 sequences are SGHRS and YFSETQ. The CDR3 runs to 15 residues. CDR3 DNA sequence: TGCGCCAGCAGCTTGGCCACCGGGACAGGGGAACTATACACCTTC. Translation gives CASSLATGTGELYTF.

DNA for the CDR3: TGTGCCATCAGTGACGGCAGGGGTAATGAAAAACTGTTTTTT. The encoded protein is CAISDGRGNEKLFF. The chain joins TRBV10-3 to TRBJ1-4, with a possible D match to TRBD1 (6 bases). The CDR3 spans 14 residues. Trimming took 3 bases from V and 4 from J, leaving 9 bases between them. CDR1 is ENHRY and CDR2 is SYGVKD in the germline V gene.

This sequence joins TRBV15 and TRBJ1-6; tentatively, D is TRBD1 (6 bases). CDR1 is LNHNV and CDR2 is YYDKDF in the germline V gene (reference sequence). The length of the CDR3 is 16 residues. The ends were cut back, 9 bases at V and 5 bases at J, with 20 bases in the middle. CDR3 sequence reads: CATNSFWGPNNSPLHF. CDR3 coding DNA: TGTGCCACAAATAGTTTTTGGGGGCCAAATAATTCACCCCTCCACTTT.

The V call is TRBV15, the J call TRBJ2-1; 10 bases align to TRBD2. This CDR3 is built from 15 residues. Germline V gene data show CDR1 as LNHNV and CDR2 as YYDKDF (reference sequence). Trimming cost V 4 bases and J 9 bases; bases outside gene matches: 9. CDR3 in amino acids: CATSTSGRGLAEQFF. The CDR3 nucleotides read TGTGCCACCAGCACTAGCGGGAGAGGTCTGGCTGAGCAGTTCTTC.

The sample holds one count of this clone. The chain couples TRBV5-1 to TRBJ1-2; unclear D gene. Germline CDR1 is SGHRS and CDR2 is YFSETQ. Trimming left V 5 bases short and J 5 bases short, with 19 bases between. The CDR3 length is 15 residues. DNA for the CDR3: TGCGCCAGCAGTTCAGCCCCAACTGGCGAGTATGGCTACACCTTC. It codes for CASSSAPTGEYGYTF. Looking up the rest from reference TRBV5-1 and TRBJ1-2 gives the full variable domain: KAGVTQTPRYLIKTRGQQVTLSCSPISGHRSVSWYQQTPGQGLQFLFEYFSETQRNKGNFPGRFSGRQFSNSRSEMNVSTLELGDSALYLCASSSAPTGEYGYTFGSGTRLTVV.

The chain joins TRBV7-2 to TRBJ2-3; 7 bases line up with TRBD2. There are 12 residues in the CDR3. Trimming removed 6 bases from V and 5 bases from J; junction bases left unmatched: 2. Looked up from germline, CDR1 is SGHTA and CDR2 is FQGNSA. CDR3 in DNA: TGTGCCAGCAGTCGGACTAGAGATACGCAGTATTTT. Translated: CASSRTRDTQYF.

The rearrangement uses TRBV5-1 and TRBJ2-1; D gene unclear. The CDR3 consists of 14 residues. Germline-derived CDR1 and CDR2 are SGHRS and YFSETQ. With 0 bases removed from V and 5 bases from J, the gap between germline ends came to 9 bases. The CDR3, as DNA: TGCGCCAGCAGCTTGGCCATTAGGGACAATGAGCAGTTCTTC. It encodes CASSLAIRDNEQFF.

This chain connects TRBV7-2 to TRBJ1-6; D is undetermined. Trimming pared 5 bases from V and 1 base from J, leaving 12 bases between. The CDR3 spans 16 residues. In germline, CDR1 is SGHTA, CDR2 FQGNSA. The CDR3 DNA follows: TGTGCCAGCAGCCCCCCGGGAGGGTCCTATAATTCACCCCTCCACTTT. It is translated as CASSPPGGSYNSPLHF.

This chain connects TRBV7-9 to TRBJ1-5; possible D gene TRBD1, 6 bases. CDR3 length: 16 amino acids. Germline V gives CDR1 SEHNR, CDR2 FQNEAQ (reference sequence). V lost 5 bases and J 7 bases, leaving 21 bases between the germline ends. CDR3 nucleotide sequence: TGTGCCAGCAGCCCCAAATCCCCGGGGGCGAGGCAGCCCCAGCATTTT. This codes for CASSPKSPGARQPQHF.

The chain is built from TRBV2 and TRBJ1-5; D gene unclear. CDR3 size: 13 residues. Trimming took 0 bases from V and 9 from J, leaving 9 bases between them. Germline CDR1 reads SNHLY; CDR2 reads FYNNEI. DNA for the CDR3: TGTGCCAGCAGTGAAGCGCGAAACCGGCCCCAGCATTTT. Translating it yields CASSEARNRPQHF.

The genes are TRBV30 and TRBJ1-2; 12 bases line up with TRBD1. V lost 3 bases to trimming and J lost 9 bases; unmatched junction nucleotides: 11. The CDR3 runs 15 residues. The germline CDR1 and CDR2 sequences are GTSNPN and SVGIG (reference sequence). CDR3 bases: TGTGCCTGGAGGACTTCCGGGACAGGGGGCCGACGCTACACCTTC. This gives the protein CAWRTSGTGGRRYTF.

The chain uses TRBV12-5 and TRBJ1-2; no clear D. Germline V CDR1 and CDR2: LGHNT, FRNRAP. CDR3 length equals 13 residues. V shed 6 bases and J shed 5 bases, with 13 bases lying between them. Here the CDR3 reads CASGPPGRYGYTF. Here the CDR3 DNA reads TGTGCTAGTGGCCCCCCGGGGAGGTATGGCTACACCTTC.

This clone has just a few counts. V gene TRBV5-1 combines with J gene TRBJ1-5, with D maybe TRBD1 (5 bases). This CDR3 has 14 amino acids. The V end lost 4 bases, the J end lost 9 bases, and 17 bases lay between the germline ends. Germline values: CDR1 SGHRS, CDR2 YFSETQ. This CDR3 reads CASSPDGGLRPQHF. The DNA of the CDR3 is TGCGCCAGCAGCCCGGATGGGGGATTGCGGCCCCAGCATTTT.